Listed below are T cell receptor beta chains from one sample, sequenced in a study of regulatory T cells in long-lasting Graves disease. TCRdb independently ran MiXCR on the multiplex PCR reads; one entry per CDR3 protein. The sample has about 400,000 distinct CDR3 sequences; about a fifth are singletons. The input for sequencing was peripheral blood mononuclear cells (PBMCs), taken when the disease was refractory, from a patient treated with antithyroid drugs. The receptors stem from a female donor with Graves disease. Each CDR3 is given with its conserved first and last residue. The D gene is left open where the match is weak. Rows may omit the clone size; those that give it use once, few, many or a size class.

d_call,v_call,j_call,clone_size,cdr3_nt,cdr3_aa
-,TRBV7-2,TRBJ2-7,many,TGTGCCAGCAGCCACCCGCGGGGAGGCCTCTACGAGCAGTACTTC,CASSHPRGGLYEQYF
-,TRBV30,TRBJ1-2,many,TGTGCCTGGAGTGGAGGGGAAGGTGGCTACACCTTC,CAWSGGEGGYTF
TRBD1,TRBV28,TRBJ1-6,-,TGTGCCAGCCGACAGGGGGGAAATTCACCCCTCCACTTT,CASRQGGNSPLHF
-,TRBV20-1,TRBJ2-5,many,TGCAGTGCCATGAATTCGTACCAAGAGACCCAGTACTTC,CSAMNSYQETQYF
-,TRBV6-1,TRBJ1-1,many,TGTGCCAGCAGTCCACAGACTCTGAACACTGAAGCTTTCTTT,CASSPQTLNTEAFF
TRBD2,TRBV29-1,TRBJ2-7,-,TGCAGCATCAGAGGCTGGACTAGCGGGACGGCCTCCTACGAGCAGTACTTC,CSIRGWTSGTASYEQYF
-,TRBV12-3/TRBV12-4,TRBJ1-5,many,TGTGCCAGCAGTTCTTACCAGCCCCAGCATTTT,CASSSYQPQHF
-,TRBV7-2,TRBJ1-1,many,TGTGCCAGCAGCTTCCCCTTTGGCGGCGGGAACACTGAAGCTTTCTTT,CASSFPFGGGNTEAFF
TRBD1,TRBV7-2,TRBJ2-2,-,TGTGCCAGCAGCTTACGGACAGGGAGCACCGGGGAGCTGTTTTTT,CASSLRTGSTGELFF
TRBD1,TRBV28,TRBJ2-7,-,TGTGCCAGCAGACTACCCGGGACAGGGTCATACGACGAGCAGTACTTC,CASRLPGTGSYDEQYF
TRBD2,TRBV7-2,TRBJ2-5,many,TGTGCCAGCAGCTTATCCAGCGGGAGTTCAGAGACCCAGTACTTC,CASSLSSGSSETQYF
TRBD2,TRBV29-1,TRBJ2-5,many,TGCAGCGTTGCACTACTAGCGGGAGGCGAGACCCAGTACTTC,CSVALLAGGETQYF
-,TRBV2,TRBJ1-6,-,TGTGCCAGCAACCAAAACGGGGGCTATAATTCACCCCTCCACTTT,CASNQNGGYNSPLHF
-,TRBV3-1,TRBJ2-4,-,TGTGCCAGCACCACTCAGGGCAAAAACATTCAGTACTTC,CASTTQGKNIQYF
TRBD1,TRBV6-2/TRBV6-3,TRBJ2-7,-,TGTGCCAGCAGTTTAGCGCTGGGACAGGGGCCATCCTGGAGCGAGCAGTACTTC,CASSLALGQGPSWSEQYF
-,TRBV6-1,TRBJ1-2,few,TGTGCCAGCAGCAGGGGCGTTAAGTATGGCTACACCTTC,CASSRGVKYGYTF
-,TRBV7-9,TRBJ1-1,-,TGTGCCAGCAGCTCGAAGAAGGGGGGATCTGAAGCTTTCTTT,CASSSKKGGSEAFF
-,TRBV29-1,TRBJ2-5,many,TGCAGCGTGAAGTCACGATGGGAGACCCAGTACTTC,CSVKSRWETQYF
-,TRBV24-1,TRBJ2-5,few,TGTGCCACCAGTGACGGCTACCAAGAGACCCAGTACTTC,CATSDGYQETQYF
TRBD1,TRBV6-4,TRBJ1-1,-,TGTGCCAGCAGTGTCCTGGACAGGGGCCGACAAGCTTTCTTT,CASSVLDRGRQAFF
-,TRBV28,TRBJ2-7,few,TGTGCCAGTGCTATAGGGCGCTACGAGCAGTACTTC,CASAIGRYEQYF
-,TRBV4-3,TRBJ2-7,few,TGCGCCAGCAGCCAAGATCGAACGGTAGGGTACGAGCAGTACTTC,CASSQDRTVGYEQYF
TRBD1,TRBV6-1,TRBJ1-4,few,TGTGCCAGCAGACGAACAGGGGTTGGGGGTGGCGAAAAACTGTTTTTT,CASRRTGVGGGEKLFF
-,TRBV12-3/TRBV12-4,TRBJ1-2,once,TGTGCCAGCAGAAGATCCCCAGGGACCTATGGCTACACCTTC,CASRRSPGTYGYTF
-,TRBV2,TRBJ2-7,many,TGTGCCAGCAGTCCTGGACACTACTACGAGCAGTACTTC,CASSPGHYYEQYF
TRBD1,TRBV30,TRBJ1-2,few,TGTGCCTGTACTCCGGGACAGGGAGTTGCTAACTATGGCTACACCTTC,CACTPGQGVANYGYTF
TRBD2,TRBV18,TRBJ2-7,few,TGTGCCAGCTCACCACCCGGACTAGCGGGTTTGTACGAGCAGTACTTC,CASSPPGLAGLYEQYF
TRBD1,TRBV7-9,TRBJ1-6,-,TGTGCCAGCAGCTGGGCGAGGGGGCCGAATTCACCCCTCCACTTT,CASSWARGPNSPLHF
-,TRBV6-1,TRBJ1-1,few,TGTGCCAGCGGTGAACACATGAACACTGAAGCTTTCTTT,CASGEHMNTEAFF
-,TRBV2,TRBJ2-1,few,TGTGCCAGCAGTGAAGTAGGTGAGCAGTTCTTC,CASSEVGEQFF
-,TRBV11-2,TRBJ1-1,many,TGTGCCAGCAGCTTAGCGGGGGGGAACACTGAAGCTTTCTTT,CASSLAGGNTEAFF
-,TRBV29-1,TRBJ2-7,few,TGCAGCGTTGAAGGGGGGCTATTACTCTACGAGCAGTACTTC,CSVEGGLLLYEQYF
-,TRBV20-1,TRBJ1-3,many,TGCAGTGCTAGGGGACACTCTGGAAACACCATATATTTT,CSARGHSGNTIYF
-,TRBV6-1,TRBJ2-2,many,TGTGCCAGCAGTGGCCCTGGCGCCGGGGAGCTGTTTTTT,CASSGPGAGELFF
-,TRBV11-2,TRBJ2-7,many,TGTGCCAGCAGCATCGGATCACACTACGAGCAGTACTTC,CASSIGSHYEQYF
-,TRBV12-3/TRBV12-4,TRBJ2-7,many,TGTGCCAGCAGTTTGAAGGACCGAGTCTACGAGCAGTACTTC,CASSLKDRVYEQYF
-,TRBV7-2,TRBJ1-1,many,TGTGCCAGCAGCCAGGGACCTGATGCTTTCTTT,CASSQGPDAFF
-,TRBV12-3/TRBV12-4,TRBJ2-4,few,TGTGCCACCGGGTCAACAAACATTCAGTACTTC,CATGSTNIQYF
-,TRBV13,TRBJ2-2,-,TGTGCCAGCAGCCCGGGGGTAACGCGGACCGGGGAGCTGTTTTTT,CASSPGVTRTGELFF
TRBD2,TRBV6-1,TRBJ2-7,many,TGTGCCAGCAGTAGGGGACTAGCTTACGAGCAGTACTTC,CASSRGLAYEQYF